These T cell receptor beta chains were read from a single sample in a study of early T cells in non-severe SARS-CoV-2 infection. One entry per CDR3 protein, called by TCRdb with MiXCR from the 5' RACE reads. The sample lists some 40,000 distinct CDR3 sequences; about 5% were seen once. The sequenced material came from whole blood. The receptors here all came from an adult who was a healthcare worker with PCR-confirmed SARS-CoV-2 infection or an uninfected control (not recorded which). Both conserved end residues are part of each CDR3. Each record gives: J gene, V gene, clone size, D gene, CDR3 DNA, CDR3 protein. D genes are given only for firm matches. Some rows mark clone size as missing; the rest say once, few, many or name a class of expanded clone.

j_call: TRBJ1-2; v_call: TRBV7-2; clone_size: few; d_call: -; cdr3_nt: TGTGCCAGCAGCTTAGCCGTAGAGGGCTATGGCTACACCTTC; cdr3_aa: CASSLAVEGYGYTF
j_call: TRBJ2-1; v_call: TRBV30; clone_size: many; d_call: -; cdr3_nt: TGTGCCTGGAATTGGGGACCCCCCAATGAGCAGTTCTTC; cdr3_aa: CAWNWGPPNEQFF
j_call: TRBJ1-3; v_call: TRBV30; clone_size: many; d_call: -; cdr3_nt: TGTGCCTGGAGTGTTCCAGCAGGCTCTGGAAACACCATATATTTT; cdr3_aa: CAWSVPAGSGNTIYF
j_call: TRBJ1-1; v_call: TRBV27; clone_size: few; d_call: -; cdr3_nt: TGTGCCAGCAGTTTACTTGGCAAGAACACTGAAGCTTTCTTT; cdr3_aa: CASSLLGKNTEAFF
j_call: TRBJ2-3; v_call: TRBV18; clone_size: many; d_call: -; cdr3_nt: TGTGCCAGCTCACCACCCAACAGGGCCCTGGGCACAGATACGCAGTATTTT; cdr3_aa: CASSPPNRALGTDTQYF
j_call: TRBJ2-5; v_call: TRBV18; clone_size: many; d_call: -; cdr3_nt: TGTGCCAGCTCACCCCCCACAGGAGGATTGGAGACCCAGTACTTC; cdr3_aa: CASSPPTGGLETQYF
j_call: TRBJ1-3; v_call: TRBV29-1; clone_size: many; d_call: TRBD1; cdr3_nt: TGCAGCGTTGTCCCCGACAGGGCTGGAAACACCATATATTTT; cdr3_aa: CSVVPDRAGNTIYF
j_call: TRBJ2-3; v_call: TRBV7-2; clone_size: many; d_call: -; cdr3_nt: TGTGCCAGCAGCTTACTTCCTAGCACAGATACGCAGTATTTT; cdr3_aa: CASSLLPSTDTQYF
j_call: TRBJ1-1; v_call: TRBV20-1; clone_size: many; d_call: -; cdr3_nt: TGCAGTGCTCGCCGATCCCTTTGGGGCACTGAAGCTTTCTTT; cdr3_aa: CSARRSLWGTEAFF
j_call: TRBJ1-1; v_call: TRBV12-5; clone_size: many; d_call: TRBD1; cdr3_nt: TGTGCTAGTGGTTTGAGGAACCGGGACAGGGGATCGTTAGCTTTCTTT; cdr3_aa: CASGLRNRDRGSLAFF
j_call: TRBJ2-7; v_call: TRBV4-1; clone_size: many; d_call: TRBD2; cdr3_nt: TGCGCCAGCAGCCAGGGACCTGGAGGGACTAGCGACGAGCAGTACTTC; cdr3_aa: CASSQGPGGTSDEQYF
j_call: TRBJ1-2; v_call: TRBV5-1; clone_size: -; d_call: -; cdr3_nt: TGCGCCAGCAGCCGCGACAGCCCTAACTATGGCTACACCTTC; cdr3_aa: CASSRDSPNYGYTF
j_call: TRBJ1-4; v_call: TRBV11-2; clone_size: many; d_call: -; cdr3_nt: TGTGCCAGCAGCGTTGGACTTTCAACTAATGAAAAACTGTTTTTT; cdr3_aa: CASSVGLSTNEKLFF
j_call: TRBJ2-5; v_call: TRBV7-9; clone_size: many; d_call: -; cdr3_nt: TGTGCCAGCAGCCCACAGGGCGAGACCCAGTACTTC; cdr3_aa: CASSPQGETQYF
j_call: TRBJ1-4; v_call: TRBV4-2; clone_size: few; d_call: -; cdr3_nt: TGTGCCAGCAGCCGTCGCAGGACTGATAATGAAAAACTGTTTTTT; cdr3_aa: CASSRRRTDNEKLFF
j_call: TRBJ2-3; v_call: TRBV7-9; clone_size: many; d_call: -; cdr3_nt: TGTGCCAGCAGCTTAGGGCGGGCTAGGACAGATACGCAGTATTTT; cdr3_aa: CASSLGRARTDTQYF
j_call: TRBJ2-5; v_call: TRBV20-1; clone_size: many; d_call: TRBD2; cdr3_nt: TGCAGTGCTAGCCAGGGACTAGCCCTCGAGACCCAGTACTTC; cdr3_aa: CSASQGLALETQYF
j_call: TRBJ1-2; v_call: TRBV9; clone_size: many; d_call: -; cdr3_nt: TGTGCCAGCAGCGTAGCGTTGTCCGACTATGGCTACACCTTC; cdr3_aa: CASSVALSDYGYTF
j_call: TRBJ2-1; v_call: TRBV10-3; clone_size: many; d_call: -; cdr3_nt: TGTGCCATCAGTGAGTCCGCACCGGGACGAACCTACAATGAGCAGTTCTTC; cdr3_aa: CAISESAPGRTYNEQFF
j_call: TRBJ2-3; v_call: TRBV9; clone_size: many; d_call: TRBD2; cdr3_nt: TGTGCCAGCAGCCTTCTTTCTAGCGGGGGGACAGATACGCAGTATTTT; cdr3_aa: CASSLLSSGGTDTQYF
j_call: TRBJ2-5; v_call: TRBV3-1; clone_size: -; d_call: TRBD2; cdr3_nt: TGTGCCAGCAGCCAAAGGCTAGCGGGAGGGCAGGAGACCCAGTACTTC; cdr3_aa: CASSQRLAGGQETQYF
j_call: TRBJ2-2; v_call: TRBV7-6; clone_size: few; d_call: -; cdr3_nt: TGTGCCAGCCGGGGGAAGGGAATAGACACCGGGGAGCTGTTTTTT; cdr3_aa: CASRGKGIDTGELFF
j_call: TRBJ2-3; v_call: TRBV11-2; clone_size: many; d_call: TRBD2; cdr3_nt: TGTGCCAGCAGCCACAGAACCGGGACTAGCGGGTCAGATACGCAGTATTTT; cdr3_aa: CASSHRTGTSGSDTQYF
j_call: TRBJ2-3; v_call: TRBV19; clone_size: -; d_call: TRBD2; cdr3_nt: TGTGCCAGTAGGACTAGCGGGGGCCGAGATACGCAGTATTTT; cdr3_aa: CASRTSGGRDTQYF
j_call: TRBJ2-7; v_call: TRBV7-2; clone_size: many; d_call: -; cdr3_nt: TGTGCCAGCAGCAATATCCCAGCCTACGAGCAGTACTTC; cdr3_aa: CASSNIPAYEQYF
j_call: TRBJ1-1; v_call: TRBV7-9; clone_size: many; d_call: -; cdr3_nt: TGTGCCAGCAGCTTAGAGAGCACTGAAGCTTTCTTT; cdr3_aa: CASSLESTEAFF